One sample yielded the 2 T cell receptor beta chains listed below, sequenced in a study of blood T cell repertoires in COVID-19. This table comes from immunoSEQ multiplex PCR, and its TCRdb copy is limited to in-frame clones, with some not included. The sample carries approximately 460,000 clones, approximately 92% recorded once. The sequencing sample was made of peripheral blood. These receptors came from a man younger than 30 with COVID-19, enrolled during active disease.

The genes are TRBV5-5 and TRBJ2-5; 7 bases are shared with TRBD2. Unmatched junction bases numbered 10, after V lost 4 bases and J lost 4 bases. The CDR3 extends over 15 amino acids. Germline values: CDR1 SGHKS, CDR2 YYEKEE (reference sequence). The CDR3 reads CASSRPVGGGETQYF. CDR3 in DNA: TGTGCCAGCAGCCGCCCGGTGGGGGGGGGAGAGACCCAGTACTTC.

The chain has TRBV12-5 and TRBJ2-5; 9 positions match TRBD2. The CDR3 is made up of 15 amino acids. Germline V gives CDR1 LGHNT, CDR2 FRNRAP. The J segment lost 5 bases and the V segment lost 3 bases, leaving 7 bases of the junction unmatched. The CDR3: CASGFSSGVMETQYF. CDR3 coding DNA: TGTGCTAGTGGTTTTTCTAGCGGGGTTATGGAGACCCAGTACTTC.